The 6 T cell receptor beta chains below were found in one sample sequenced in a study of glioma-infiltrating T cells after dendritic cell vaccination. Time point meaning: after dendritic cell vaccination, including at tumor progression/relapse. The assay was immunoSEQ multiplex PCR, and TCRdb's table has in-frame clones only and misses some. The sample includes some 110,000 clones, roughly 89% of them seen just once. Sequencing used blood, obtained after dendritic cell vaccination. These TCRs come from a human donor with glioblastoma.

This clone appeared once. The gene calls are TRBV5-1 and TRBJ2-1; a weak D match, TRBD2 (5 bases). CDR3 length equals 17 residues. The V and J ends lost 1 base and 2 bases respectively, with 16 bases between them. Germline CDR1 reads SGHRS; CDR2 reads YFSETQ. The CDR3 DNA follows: TGCGCCAGCAGCTTGAATACGAGGGTTACTGCCTACAATGAGCAGTTCTTC. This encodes CASSLNTRVTAYNEQFF.

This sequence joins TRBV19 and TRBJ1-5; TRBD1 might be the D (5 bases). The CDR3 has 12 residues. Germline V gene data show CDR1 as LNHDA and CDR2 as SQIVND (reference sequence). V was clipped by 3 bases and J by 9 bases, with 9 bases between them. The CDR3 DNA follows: TGTGCCAGTAGTATCTCTGACAGGCCCCAGCATTTT. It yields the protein CASSISDRPQHF.

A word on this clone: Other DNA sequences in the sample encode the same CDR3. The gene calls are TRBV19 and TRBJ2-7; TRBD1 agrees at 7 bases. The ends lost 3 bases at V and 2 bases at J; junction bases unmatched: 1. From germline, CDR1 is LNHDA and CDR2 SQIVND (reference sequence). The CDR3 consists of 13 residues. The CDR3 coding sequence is TGTGCCAGTAGTATCGACAGGGCCTACGAGCAGTACTTC. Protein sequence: CASSIDRAYEQYF.

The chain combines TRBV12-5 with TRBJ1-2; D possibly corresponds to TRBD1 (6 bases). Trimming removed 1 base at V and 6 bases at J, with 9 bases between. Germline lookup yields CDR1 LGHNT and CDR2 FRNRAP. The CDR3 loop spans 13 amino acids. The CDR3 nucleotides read TGTGCTAGTGGTTTGGACAGGGCTGATGGCTACACCTTC. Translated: CASGLDRADGYTF.

CDR3 in DNA: TGTGCCAGCAGTGAAGACAGGGGAGCTGGGGCCAACGTCCTGACTTTC. This codes for CASSEDRGAGANVLTF. The chain joins TRBV2 to TRBJ2-6; 7 nucleotides align to TRBD1. The length of the CDR3 is 16 residues. The V and J ends lost 1 base and 2 bases, in that order; junction bases with no gene match: 2. In germline, CDR1 is SNHLY, CDR2 FYNNEI.

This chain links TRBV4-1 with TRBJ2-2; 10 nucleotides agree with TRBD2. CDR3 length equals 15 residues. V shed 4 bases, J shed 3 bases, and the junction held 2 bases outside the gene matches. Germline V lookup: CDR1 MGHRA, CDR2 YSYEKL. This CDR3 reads CASSLGLAYTGELFF. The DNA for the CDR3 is TGCGCCAGCAGCCTGGGACTAGCGTACACCGGGGAGCTGTTTTTT.